This entry lists 2 T cell receptor beta chains sequenced from one sample in a study of Graves' ophthalmopathy and Graves' hyperthyroidism. Scientists amplified the TCR beta CDR3 regions from RNA transcripts. First-round RT-PCR relied on HTBI primers, and a second-round multiplex PCR came next. TCRdb ran MiXCR on the multiplex PCR reads and lists one entry per CDR3 protein. Counted here are some 160,000 distinct CDR3 sequences, roughly two fifths occurring once; the ten biggest clones make up 8% to 9%. Sequencing was done on a sample of peripheral blood. These receptors came from a man aged 30-40 years with Graves' ophthalmopathy.

At least ten counts were recorded for this clonotype. The genes are TRBV19 and TRBJ2-7; maybe TRBD1 (6 bases). Germline CDR1 reads LNHDA; CDR2 reads SQIVND (reference sequence). The CDR3 has 15 residues. V lost 5 bases and J lost 1, with 15 bases in between. The CDR3 is CASSPQGQISYEQYF. The DNA for the CDR3 is TGTGCCAGTAGTCCACAGGGCCAAATATCCTACGAGCAGTACTTC.

This clonotype was recorded at least ten times. The rearrangement joins TRBV30 to TRBJ2-5; 7 bases line up with TRBD2. CDR1 and CDR2 (germline): GTSNPN, SVGIG (reference sequence). Losses at the gene ends were 4 bases for V and 1 base for J; bases not matched to a gene: 0. The CDR3 length is 12 residues. CDR3 amino acids: CAWTSGQETQYF. The CDR3 coding sequence is TGTGCCTGGACTAGCGGCCAAGAGACCCAGTACTTC.